The rows below give T cell receptor beta chains drawn from one sample of a study of T cell responses to AZD1222 COVID-19 vaccine. The assay was immunoSEQ multiplex PCR, and TCRdb's table has in-frame clones only and misses some. This repertoire shows 100,000 to 120,000 clones, around 90% found once; its top ten account for about 8.3%. The sample here was peripheral blood, taken on day 0 of AZD1222 vaccination. The receptors were sampled from an adult in good health. CDR3s include the opening cysteine and the closing phenylalanine or tryptophan. D genes are given only for firm matches. Size values are once, few and many counts, or a class for expanded clones, and some rows have none.

d_call: -; j_call: TRBJ1-1; clone_size: -; v_call: TRBV3-1/TRBV3-2; cdr3_nt: TGTGCCAGCAGCCAAGAACGGCAGGGAGGCACTGAAGCTTTCTTT; cdr3_aa: CASSQERQGGTEAFF
d_call: TRBD1; j_call: TRBJ1-2; clone_size: -; v_call: TRBV9; cdr3_nt: TGTGCCAGCAGCGTAGCTGACAGGGCGATCGCTGGCTACACCTTC; cdr3_aa: CASSVADRAIAGYTF
d_call: TRBD1; j_call: TRBJ1-1; clone_size: -; v_call: TRBV6-5; cdr3_nt: TGTGCCAGCAACCGACAGGGCCCGAACACTGAAGCTTTCTTT; cdr3_aa: CASNRQGPNTEAFF
d_call: -; j_call: TRBJ1-2; clone_size: -; v_call: TRBV5-4; cdr3_nt: TGTGCCAGCAGCTTGGAGGATCTCGGGACGGGCTTCGGCTACACCTTC; cdr3_aa: CASSLEDLGTGFGYTF
d_call: -; j_call: TRBJ1-4; clone_size: -; v_call: TRBV4-2; cdr3_nt: TGTGCCAGCAGCCAAGAGGGACGGACGCCTGGCCCGGGAAAACTGTTTTTT; cdr3_aa: CASSQEGRTPGPGKLFF
d_call: TRBD2; j_call: TRBJ2-2; clone_size: -; v_call: TRBV9; cdr3_nt: TGTGCCAGCAGCGTAAGCTCGGGGGGACCGGGAAAGAACACCGGGGAGCTGTTTTTT; cdr3_aa: CASSVSSGGPGKNTGELFF
d_call: TRBD1; j_call: TRBJ2-7; clone_size: -; v_call: TRBV6-5; cdr3_nt: TGTGCCAGCAGCCTACGGACAGGGGAAGCCTACGAGCAGTACTTC; cdr3_aa: CASSLRTGEAYEQYF
d_call: -; j_call: TRBJ1-2; clone_size: -; v_call: TRBV12-5; cdr3_nt: TGTGCTAGTGGTTGGGCCCGGGGGGGTCTCACCCGAGGCCGGGGCTACACCTTC; cdr3_aa: CASGWARGGLTRGRGYTF
d_call: TRBD1; j_call: TRBJ2-1; clone_size: -; v_call: TRBV7-7; cdr3_nt: TGTGCCAGCAGCGAGGACAGGGGCAATGAGCAGTTCTTC; cdr3_aa: CASSEDRGNEQFF
d_call: -; j_call: TRBJ2-7; clone_size: -; v_call: TRBV11-2; cdr3_nt: TGTGCCAGCAGCTCGAGCGTGGACTACGAGCAGTACTTC; cdr3_aa: CASSSSVDYEQYF
d_call: -; j_call: TRBJ2-3; clone_size: -; v_call: TRBV3-1/TRBV3-2; cdr3_nt: TGTGCCAGCAGCCAGGAGGGTGGAACAGATACGCAGTATTTT; cdr3_aa: CASSQEGGTDTQYF
d_call: -; j_call: TRBJ1-2; clone_size: -; v_call: TRBV7-8; cdr3_nt: TGTGCCAGCAGCTTACCCGGGGCTTTTGGCTACACCTTC; cdr3_aa: CASSLPGAFGYTF
d_call: -; j_call: TRBJ2-7; clone_size: -; v_call: TRBV25-1; cdr3_nt: TGTGCCAGCAGTGAACAGGGTATAAAGCAGTACTTC; cdr3_aa: CASSEQGIKQYF
d_call: TRBD1; j_call: TRBJ2-3; clone_size: -; v_call: TRBV7-2; cdr3_nt: TGTGCCAGCAGCTCAACTCGGACAGGGATGGATACGCAGTATTTT; cdr3_aa: CASSSTRTGMDTQYF
d_call: -; j_call: TRBJ2-3; clone_size: -; v_call: TRBV5-1; cdr3_nt: TGCGCCAGCAGCATCGGAGACGCCAGATACACAGATACGCAGTATTTT; cdr3_aa: CASSIGDARYTDTQYF
d_call: -; j_call: TRBJ1-2; clone_size: -; v_call: TRBV15; cdr3_nt: TGTGCCACCAGCAGAGATTGGGACGGTGCACTCTATGGCTACACCTTC; cdr3_aa: CATSRDWDGALYGYTF
d_call: TRBD2; j_call: TRBJ2-1; clone_size: -; v_call: TRBV7-3; cdr3_nt: TGTGCCAGCAGCGTGACTAGCGGGGTAAACAATGAGCAGTTCTTC; cdr3_aa: CASSVTSGVNNEQFF
d_call: TRBD1; j_call: TRBJ1-5; clone_size: -; v_call: TRBV30; cdr3_nt: TGTGCCTGGGACAGGGGACCAAATCAGCCCCAGCATTTT; cdr3_aa: CAWDRGPNQPQHF
d_call: -; j_call: TRBJ1-2; clone_size: -; v_call: TRBV11-3; cdr3_nt: TGTGCCAGCAGCTTAGTAAGGGGCAACTATGGCTACACCTTC; cdr3_aa: CASSLVRGNYGYTF
d_call: TRBD1; j_call: TRBJ2-7; clone_size: -; v_call: TRBV7-6; cdr3_nt: TGTGCCAGCAGCTTAACAGGGGGCGTAGAGAGCTACGAGCAGTACTTC; cdr3_aa: CASSLTGGVESYEQYF
d_call: TRBD1; j_call: TRBJ1-2; clone_size: -; v_call: TRBV19; cdr3_nt: TGTGCCAGTAGTGGACAGGGATTCTATGGCTACACCTTC; cdr3_aa: CASSGQGFYGYTF
d_call: TRBD2; j_call: TRBJ2-1; clone_size: -; v_call: TRBV6-4; cdr3_nt: TGTGCCAGCTCTCCTGGGCGGGGGGGTCACAATGAGCAGTTCTTC; cdr3_aa: CASSPGRGGHNEQFF
d_call: TRBD2; j_call: TRBJ2-3; clone_size: -; v_call: TRBV3-1/TRBV3-2; cdr3_nt: TGTGCCAGCAGCCAAGGAACGGGGGGGCTAAAGACAGATACGCAGTATTTT; cdr3_aa: CASSQGTGGLKTDTQYF
d_call: TRBD1; j_call: TRBJ1-6; clone_size: once; v_call: TRBV19; cdr3_nt: TGTGCCAGTAGTTATCTTAATAGGGGGCATAATTCACCCCTCCACTTT; cdr3_aa: CASSYLNRGHNSPLHF
d_call: TRBD2; j_call: TRBJ2-1; clone_size: -; v_call: TRBV4-1; cdr3_nt: TGCGCCAGCAGCAAGACTAGCGGGGGGTACAATGAGCAGTTCTTC; cdr3_aa: CASSKTSGGYNEQFF
d_call: -; j_call: TRBJ1-1; clone_size: -; v_call: TRBV28; cdr3_nt: TGTGCCAGCTTGGAACTACAGGTTCGGGGGAACACTGAAGCTTTCTTT; cdr3_aa: CASLELQVRGNTEAFF
d_call: -; j_call: TRBJ1-3; clone_size: -; v_call: TRBV28; cdr3_nt: TGTGCCAGCAGTTTAAGCGGCAGGGCTGGAAACACCATATATTTT; cdr3_aa: CASSLSGRAGNTIYF
d_call: -; j_call: TRBJ1-6; clone_size: -; v_call: TRBV6-5; cdr3_nt: TGTGCCAGCATGTGGGGGCAGGCTAATTCACCCCTCCACTTT; cdr3_aa: CASMWGQANSPLHF
d_call: -; j_call: TRBJ1-4; clone_size: -; v_call: TRBV6-5; cdr3_nt: TGTGCCAGCAGTTCTCAGGGATCCAATGAAAAACTGTTTTTT; cdr3_aa: CASSSQGSNEKLFF
d_call: -; j_call: TRBJ1-2; clone_size: -; v_call: TRBV19; cdr3_nt: TGTGCCACACTGGGCGTCTATGGCTACACCTTC; cdr3_aa: CATLGVYGYTF